Below are 8 T cell receptor beta chains sequenced from a single sample in a study of blood T cell repertoires in COVID-19. The protocol was immunoSEQ multiplex PCR, while the TCRdb copy is restricted to in-frame clones and leaves out a portion. The repertoire holds 300,000 to 350,000 clones, with 70% to 90% as singletons. The sequenced sample consisted of PBMCs or T cells enriched from blood (not recorded which). These receptors all stem from a man younger than 45 who had recovered from COVID-19.

The chain carries TRBV7-2 and TRBJ2-5, with 13 bases that match TRBD2. Trimming removed 3 bases from V and 1 base from J; junction bases left unmatched: 2. The CDR3 has 16 residues. CDR1 and CDR2 from the germline V gene are SGHTA and FQGNSA. The CDR3 DNA sequence: TGTGCCAGCAGCTTTACTAGCGGGGGGGGCCAAGAGACCCAGTACTTC. Translated: CASSFTSGGGQETQYF.

V and J are TRBV3-1 (or the pseudogene TRBV3-2) and TRBJ2-7; 7 bases align to TRBD1. The CDR3 is made up of 15 amino acids. With V trimmed by 4 bases and J by 2 bases, 8 bases remained unmatched. The germline V gene has CDR1 LGHDT and CDR2 YNNKEL (reference sequence). The CDR3 nucleotides read TGTGCCAGCAGCCCGACTCCGGGACAGACCTACGAGCAGTACTTC. Residues: CASSPTPGQTYEQYF.

This sequence joins TRBV5-4 and TRBJ1-3; D unclear. Trimming removed 1 base at V and 0 bases at J, with 8 bases between. Germline loops: CDR1 SGHNT, CDR2 YYREEE (reference sequence). The CDR3 contains 15 residues. The chain's CDR3 is CASSLRTASGNTIYF. Here the CDR3 DNA reads TGTGCCAGCAGCTTGCGTACAGCCTCTGGAAACACCATATATTTT.

This sequence joins TRBV30 and TRBJ1-2, with TRBD1 as a possible D gene (6 bases). The CDR3 loop spans 15 amino acids. Trimming removed 0 bases from V and 7 bases from J, with 18 bases in between. Germline CDR1 and CDR2: GTSNPN and SVGIG (reference sequence). CDR3 sequence reads: CAWSVLATGFVGYTF. In nucleotides, the CDR3 is TGTGCCTGGAGTGTACTGGCAACAGGGTTTGTTGGCTACACCTTC.

For this clone: The same CDR3 can be traced to other DNA sequences in this sample. The J gene is TRBJ2-2, the V gene TRBV7-9; D call uncertain. V was clipped by 5 bases and J by 5 bases, with 3 bases between them. CDR1 SEHNR and CDR2 FQNEAQ come from the germline V gene (reference sequence). The CDR3 is 11 residues long. The CDR3 bases are TGTGCCAGCAGCCGGACCGGGGAGCTGTTTTTT. Encoded protein: CASSRTGELFF.

The chain employs TRBV7-9 and TRBJ2-5; TRBD2 agrees at 9 bases. V gave up 4 bases and J gave up 5 bases; unmatched junction bases: 8. In germline, CDR1 is SEHNR, CDR2 FQNEAQ (reference sequence). The CDR3 length is 15 residues. CDR3 in amino acids: CASSSFSGGEETQYF. The CDR3 DNA follows: TGTGCCAGCAGCTCTTTTAGCGGGGGAGAGGAGACCCAGTACTTC.

The chain joins TRBV5-1 to TRBJ2-2, with a weak D call TRBD1 (6 bases). The V and J ends lost 3 bases and 6 bases respectively, with 15 bases between them. This CDR3 is 15 amino acids long. The germline V gene encodes CDR1 SGHRS and CDR2 YFSETQ. DNA for the CDR3: TGCGCCAGCAGCTCCGACAGGTCGAGGGCCGGGGAGCTGTTTTTT. Translation gives CASSSDRSRAGELFF.

The rearrangement joins TRBV13 to TRBJ1-4; D not certain. Trimming removed 4 bases at V and 0 bases at J, with 6 bases between. This CDR3 comprises 14 residues. CDR1 is PRHDT and CDR2 is FYEKMQ in the germline V gene (reference sequence). CDR3 nucleotide sequence: TGTGCCAGCAGCTACGGGGCAACTAATGAAAAACTGTTTTTT. It specifies CASSYGATNEKLFF.